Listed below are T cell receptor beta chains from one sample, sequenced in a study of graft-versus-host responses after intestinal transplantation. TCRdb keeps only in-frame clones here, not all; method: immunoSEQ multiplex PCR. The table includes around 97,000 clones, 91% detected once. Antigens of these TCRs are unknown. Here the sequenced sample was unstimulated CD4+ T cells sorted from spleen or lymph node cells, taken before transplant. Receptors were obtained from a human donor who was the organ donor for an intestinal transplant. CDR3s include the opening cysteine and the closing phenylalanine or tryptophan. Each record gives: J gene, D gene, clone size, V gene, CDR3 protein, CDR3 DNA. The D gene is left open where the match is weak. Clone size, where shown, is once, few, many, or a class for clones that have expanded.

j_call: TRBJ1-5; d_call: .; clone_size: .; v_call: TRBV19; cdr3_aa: CASSIASQPQHF; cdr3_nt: TGTGCCAGTAGTATAGCCAGTCAGCCCCAGCATTTT
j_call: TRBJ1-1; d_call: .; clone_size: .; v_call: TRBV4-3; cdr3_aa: CASSQDPREGGLNTEAFF; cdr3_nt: TGCGCCAGCAGCCAAGATCCCAGGGAGGGCGGCTTGAACACTGAAGCTTTCTTT
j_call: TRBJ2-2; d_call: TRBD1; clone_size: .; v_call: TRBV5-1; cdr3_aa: CASSWQGAYTGELFF; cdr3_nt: TGCGCCAGCAGCTGGCAGGGGGCGTACACCGGGGAGCTGTTTTTT
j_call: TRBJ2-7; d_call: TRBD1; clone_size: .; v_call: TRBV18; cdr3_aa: CASSPKPGQGPYEQYF; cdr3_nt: TGTGCCAGCTCACCAAAGCCGGGACAGGGTCCCTACGAGCAGTACTTC
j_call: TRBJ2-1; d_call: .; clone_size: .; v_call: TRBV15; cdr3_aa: CATSLGTYNEQFF; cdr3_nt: TGTGCCACCAGTCTCGGGACCTACAATGAGCAGTTCTTC
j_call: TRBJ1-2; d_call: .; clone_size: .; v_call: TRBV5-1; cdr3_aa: CASSPEGFYGYTF; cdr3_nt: TGCGCCAGCAGCCCGGAGGGATTCTATGGCTACACCTTC
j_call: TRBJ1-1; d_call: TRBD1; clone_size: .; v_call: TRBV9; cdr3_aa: CASSVVQGAEAFF; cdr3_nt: TGTGCCAGCAGCGTCGTACAGGGGGCTGAAGCTTTCTTT
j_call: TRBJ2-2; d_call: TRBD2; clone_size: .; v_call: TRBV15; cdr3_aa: CATSLLPPGLANTGELFF; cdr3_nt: TGTGCCACCAGCTTACTTCCCCCGGGACTAGCGAACACCGGGGAGCTGTTTTTT
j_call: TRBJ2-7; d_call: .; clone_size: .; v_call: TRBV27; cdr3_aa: CASRRGETSYEQYF; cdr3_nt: TGTGCCAGCAGAAGAGGAGAAACCTCCTACGAGCAGTACTTC
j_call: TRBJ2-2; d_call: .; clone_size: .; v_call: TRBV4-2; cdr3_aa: CASNRARNTGELFF; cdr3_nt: TGTGCCAGCAATAGAGCCCGGAACACCGGGGAGCTGTTTTTT
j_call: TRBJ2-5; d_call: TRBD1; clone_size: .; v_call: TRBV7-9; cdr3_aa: CASSLEGAGETQYF; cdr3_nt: TGTGCCAGCAGCTTAGAGGGGGCAGGAGAGACCCAGTACTTC
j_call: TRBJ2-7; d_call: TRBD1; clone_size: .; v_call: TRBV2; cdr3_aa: CASSLQGPNYEQYF; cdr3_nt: TGTGCCAGCAGTTTACAGGGGCCGAACTACGAGCAGTACTTC
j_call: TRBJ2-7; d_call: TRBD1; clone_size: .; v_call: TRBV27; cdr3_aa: CASSTGTGVYEQYF; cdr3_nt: TGTGCCAGCTCCACCGGGACAGGGGTCTACGAGCAGTACTTC
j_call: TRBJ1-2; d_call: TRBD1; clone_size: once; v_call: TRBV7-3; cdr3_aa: CASSFQGAGDYGYTF; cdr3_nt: TGTGCCAGCAGCTTTCAGGGGGCAGGGGACTATGGCTACACCTTC
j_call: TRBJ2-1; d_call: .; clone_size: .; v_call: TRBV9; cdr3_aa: CASSEGSGLYNEQFF; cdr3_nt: TGTGCCAGCAGCGAAGGGTCGGGACTGTACAATGAGCAGTTCTTC
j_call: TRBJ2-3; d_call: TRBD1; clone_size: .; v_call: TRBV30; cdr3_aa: CAWSRGWDRRTDTQYF; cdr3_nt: TGTGCCTGGAGCAGGGGGTGGGACAGGCGCACAGATACGCAGTATTTT
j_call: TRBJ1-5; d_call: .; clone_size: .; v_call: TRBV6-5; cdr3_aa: CASSYSRLSQPQHF; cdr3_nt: TGTGCCAGCAGTTACTCGAGGCTTAGTCAGCCCCAGCATTTT
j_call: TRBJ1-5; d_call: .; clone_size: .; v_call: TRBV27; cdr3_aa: CASTSHGGSQPQHF; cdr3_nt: TGTGCCAGCACGTCCCACGGGGGAAGTCAGCCCCAGCATTTT
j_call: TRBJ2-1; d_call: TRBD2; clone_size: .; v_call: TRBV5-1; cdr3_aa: CASSRKPAGAHNEQFF; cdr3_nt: TGCGCCAGCAGCCGGAAGCCAGCGGGGGCCCACAATGAGCAGTTCTTC
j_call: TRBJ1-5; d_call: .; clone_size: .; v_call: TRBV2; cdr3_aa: CASSVGEIQPQHF; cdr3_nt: TGTGCCAGCAGTGTCGGGGAAATTCAGCCCCAGCATTTT
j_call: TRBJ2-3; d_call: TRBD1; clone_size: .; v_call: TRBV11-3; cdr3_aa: CASSQDRAPTDTQYF; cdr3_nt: TGTGCCAGCAGCCAAGACAGGGCCCCCACAGATACGCAGTATTTT
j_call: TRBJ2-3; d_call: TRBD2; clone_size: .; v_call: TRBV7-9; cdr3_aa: CASSLGLGGADTQYF; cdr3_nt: TGTGCCAGCAGCTTAGGTCTCGGGGGGGCAGATACGCAGTATTTT
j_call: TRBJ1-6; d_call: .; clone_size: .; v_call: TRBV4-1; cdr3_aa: CASSRPSGGSLHF; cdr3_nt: TGCGCCAGCAGCCGTCCCAGCGGGGGATCCCTCCACTTT
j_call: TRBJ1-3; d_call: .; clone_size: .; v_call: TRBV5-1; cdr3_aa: CASSLELSSGNTIYF; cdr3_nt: TGCGCCAGCAGCTTGGAGTTGAGCTCTGGAAACACCATATATTTT
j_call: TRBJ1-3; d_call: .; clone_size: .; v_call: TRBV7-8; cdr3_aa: CASSFGQTRGGNTIYF; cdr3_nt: TGTGCCAGCAGCTTTGGGCAGACTCGAGGGGGAAACACCATATATTTT
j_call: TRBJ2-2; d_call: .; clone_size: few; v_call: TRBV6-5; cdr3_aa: CASSSTGELFF; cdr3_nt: TGTGCCAGCAGTTCTACCGGGGAGCTGTTTTTT
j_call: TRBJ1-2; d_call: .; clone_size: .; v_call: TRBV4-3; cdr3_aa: CASSQELQYGYTF; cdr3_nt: TGCGCCAGCAGCCAAGAGCTCCAGTATGGCTACACCTTC
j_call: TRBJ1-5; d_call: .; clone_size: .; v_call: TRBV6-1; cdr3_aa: CASREGGRNQPQHF; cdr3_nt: TGTGCCAGCAGGGAAGGGGGGCGCAATCAGCCCCAGCATTTT
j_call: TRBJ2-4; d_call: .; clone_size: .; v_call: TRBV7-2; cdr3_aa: CASSSPGSRAKNIQYF; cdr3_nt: TGTGCCAGCAGCTCACCCGGGAGCAGGGCCAAAAACATTCAGTACTTC
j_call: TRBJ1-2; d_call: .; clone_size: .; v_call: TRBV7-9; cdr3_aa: CASTADFDYGYTF; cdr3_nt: TGTGCCAGCACCGCGGATTTTGACTATGGCTACACCTTC
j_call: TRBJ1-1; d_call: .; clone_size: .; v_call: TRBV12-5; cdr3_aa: CASGLAGHQEAFF; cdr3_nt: TGTGCTAGTGGTTTGGCAGGGCACCAAGAAGCTTTCTTT
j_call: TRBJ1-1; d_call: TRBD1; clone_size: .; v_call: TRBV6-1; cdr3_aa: CATLTGGRITEAFF; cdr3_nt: TGTGCCACCCTGACAGGGGGCAGAATCACTGAAGCTTTCTTT
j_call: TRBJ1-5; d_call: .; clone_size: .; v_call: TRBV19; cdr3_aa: CASRRQDNQPQHF; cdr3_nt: TGTGCCAGTAGAAGGCAGGATAATCAGCCCCAGCATTTT
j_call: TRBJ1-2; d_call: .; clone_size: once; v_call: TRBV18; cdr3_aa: CASGGARRDGYTF; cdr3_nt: TGTGCCAGCGGGGGGGCGCGCAGGGATGGCTACACCTTC
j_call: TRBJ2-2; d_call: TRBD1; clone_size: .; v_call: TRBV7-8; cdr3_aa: CASSLRGRTGELFF; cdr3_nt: TGTGCCAGCAGCTTAAGGGGGCGCACCGGGGAGCTGTTTTTT
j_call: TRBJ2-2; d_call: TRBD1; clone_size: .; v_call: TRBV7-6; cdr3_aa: CASSVQHSGQGELFF; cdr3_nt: TGTGCCAGCAGCGTACAGCACTCGGGACAGGGGGAGCTGTTTTTT
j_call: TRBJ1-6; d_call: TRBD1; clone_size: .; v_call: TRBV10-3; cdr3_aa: CAISGQGDNSPLHF; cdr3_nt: TGTGCCATCAGTGGACAGGGCGATAATTCACCCCTCCACTTT
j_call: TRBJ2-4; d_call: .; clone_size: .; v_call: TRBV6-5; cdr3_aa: CASSYYRLAKNIQYF; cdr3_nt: TGTGCCAGCAGTTACTACAGATTAGCCAAAAACATTCAGTACTTC
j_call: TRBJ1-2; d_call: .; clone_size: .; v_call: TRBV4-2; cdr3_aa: CASSTGDYGYTF; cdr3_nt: TGTGCCAGCAGTACAGGAGACTATGGCTACACCTTC
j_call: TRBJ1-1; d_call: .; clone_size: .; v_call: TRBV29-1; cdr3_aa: CSVEGSTEAFF; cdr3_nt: TGCAGCGTTGAAGGCAGCACTGAAGCTTTCTTT
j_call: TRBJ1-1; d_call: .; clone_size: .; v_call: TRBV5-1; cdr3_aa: CASSLDRATEAFF; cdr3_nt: TGCGCCAGCAGCTTGGACAGGGCCACTGAAGCTTTCTTT
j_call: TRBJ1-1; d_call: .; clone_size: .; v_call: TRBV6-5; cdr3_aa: CASKLGMNTEAFF; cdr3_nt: TGTGCCAGCAAGCTGGGCATGAACACTGAAGCTTTCTTT
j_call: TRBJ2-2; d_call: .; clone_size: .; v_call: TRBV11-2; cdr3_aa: CASSLQGGLTGELFF; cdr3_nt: TGTGCCAGCAGCTTACAGGGGGGTTTGACCGGGGAGCTGTTTTTT
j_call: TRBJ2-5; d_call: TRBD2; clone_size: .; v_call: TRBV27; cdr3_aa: CASSERLAGGSRRETQYF; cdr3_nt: TGTGCCAGCAGTGAGAGACTAGCGGGGGGGTCCCGTAGGGAGACCCAGTACTTC
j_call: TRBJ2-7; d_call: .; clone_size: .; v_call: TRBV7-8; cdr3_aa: CASSFGRESSSYEQYF; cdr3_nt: TGTGCCAGCAGCTTTGGTCGGGAAAGTAGCTCCTACGAGCAGTACTTC